One and the same sample provided the 21 T cell receptor beta chains below, sequenced in a study of cytomegalovirus exposure and HLA in healthy donors. Vbeta (60) and Jbeta (13) primers were used in the PCR. Produced via immunoSEQ multiplex PCR; TCRdb's table is partial and in-frame only. The sample consists of 150,000 or so clones, around 77% of them appearing once. Input material: PBMCs. All receptors derive from a male donor in good health and CMV-seropositive.

The V call is TRBV28, the J call TRBJ2-7; D may be TRBD1 (6 bases). Germline-derived CDR1 and CDR2 are MDHEN and SYDVKM. Trimming took 6 bases from V and 2 from J, leaving 11 bases between them. The CDR3 has 13 amino acids. The CDR3 bases are TGTGCCAGCAGAAGACAGGCTGCCTACGAGCAGTACTTC. Amino acid sequence: CASRRQAAYEQYF.

The chain has TRBV6-5 and TRBJ2-5; TRBD1 matches 7 bases. CDR1 is MNHEY and CDR2 is SVGAGI in the germline V gene. The CDR3 length is 14 residues. V trimming: 6 bases; J trimming: 1 base; junction bases outside the gene matches: 5. Here the CDR3 reads CASRPTGVQETQYF. The CDR3 DNA reads as TGTGCCAGCAGACCCACAGGGGTCCAAGAGACCCAGTACTTC.

This clone was counted only a few times. The rearrangement joins TRBV6-5 to TRBJ1-1; the D gene is possibly TRBD1 (5 bases). From germline, CDR1 is MNHEY and CDR2 SVGAGI. The CDR3 consists of 15 residues. The V end lost 0 bases, the J end lost 0 bases, and 8 bases lay between the germline ends. The CDR3 sequence is CASSYSGELNTEAFF. CDR3 nucleotides: TGTGCCAGCAGTTACTCAGGGGAATTGAACACTGAAGCTTTCTTT.

This chain uses TRBV7-9 with TRBJ2-1; D is unclear. Germline lookup yields CDR1 SEHNR and CDR2 FQNEAQ (reference sequence). Trimming stripped 1 base from V and 5 bases from J, with 6 bases between. The CDR3 extends over 13 amino acids. The chain's CDR3 is CASSLVLNNEQFF. For the CDR3, the DNA is TGTGCCAGCAGCTTAGTTCTAAACAATGAGCAGTTCTTC.

This rearrangement joins TRBV5-1 to TRBJ1-1; D gene ambiguous. The germline V gene encodes CDR1 SGHRS and CDR2 YFSETQ. This CDR3 spans 14 amino acids. Between the trimmed V and J ends, which lost 5 bases and 7 bases, there was a span of 18 bases. This CDR3 is CASRRSGTGDEAFF. The CDR3 DNA sequence: TGCGCCAGCAGGAGGAGTGGTACCGGAGATGAAGCTTTCTTT.

The chain carries TRBV28 and TRBJ1-2; D unclear. The CDR3 consists of 13 residues. Germline CDR1 and CDR2: MDHEN and SYDVKM. With 3 bases removed from V and 5 bases from J, the gap between germline ends came to 10 bases. The CDR3 DNA follows: TGTGCCAGCAGTTTTGTGGCCCGATATGGCTACACCTTC. Its protein product is CASSFVARYGYTF.

This clone was counted a few times. The J gene is TRBJ1-1, the V gene TRBV19; a weak D match, TRBD1 (5 bases). V lost 7 bases and J 2 bases, leaving 8 bases between the germline ends. The CDR3 has 12 residues. The germline CDR1 and CDR2 sequences are LNHDA and SQIVND (reference sequence). DNA of the CDR3: TGTGCCAGTACTCAGGGTAACACTGAAGCTTTCTTT. Protein: CASTQGNTEAFF.

The V call is TRBV19, the J call TRBJ1-1; D is ambiguous. The V gene lost 7 bases and the J gene lost 4 bases, with 13 bases spanning the gap. Germline lookup yields CDR1 LNHDA and CDR2 SQIVND (reference sequence). This CDR3 spans 13 amino acids. The CDR3 spells CASTPSPPTEAFF. The CDR3 bases are TGTGCCAGTACCCCGAGCCCCCCCACTGAAGCTTTCTTT.

The chain couples TRBV6-1 to TRBJ2-1; TRBD2 aligns across 7 bases. This CDR3 comprises 17 residues. Unmatched junction bases numbered 9, after V lost 4 bases and J lost 0 bases. Germline CDR1 reads MNHNS; CDR2 reads SASEGT. This CDR3 reads CASSGYAGLHSYNEQFF. The CDR3 DNA follows: TGTGCCAGCAGTGGATACGCGGGACTACACTCCTACAATGAGCAGTTCTTC.

The V and J genes are TRBV10-3 and TRBJ1-2; D gene unclear. CDR1 ENHRY and CDR2 SYGVKD come from the germline V gene. There are 15 residues in the CDR3. Trimming pared 3 bases from V and 4 bases from J, leaving 15 bases between. The CDR3 region is CAISDSPGGTYGYTF. Here the CDR3 DNA reads TGTGCCATCAGTGATAGCCCGGGTGGAACCTATGGCTACACCTTC.

CDR3 loop: CASSLDRSNTIYF. The DNA for the CDR3 is TGTGCCAGCTCACTGGACAGGTCTAACACCATATATTTT. The chain has TRBV18 and TRBJ1-3; TRBD1 matches at 7 bases. The trim removed 4 bases at V and 7 bases at J, leaving 4 bases unmatched. This CDR3 comprises 13 residues. Germline V gene sequence: CDR1 KGHSH, CDR2 LQKENI.

This clone occurred once. J is TRBJ1-1 and V is TRBV6-4; TRBD1 matches at 11 bases. J gave up 11 bases and V 0 bases, and 2 bases lay outside the gene matches. Germline CDR1 is MRHNA and CDR2 is SNTAGT. The CDR3 consists of 13 residues. This CDR3 is CASSDSGTGGAFF. The CDR3 bases are TGTGCCAGCAGTGACTCCGGGACAGGGGGGGCTTTCTTT.

The chain combines TRBV19 with TRBJ1-5; a weak D match, TRBD1 (5 bases). Germline assignment: CDR1 LNHDA and CDR2 SQIVND (reference sequence). The V end was cut by 2 bases, the J end by 11 bases, with 10 bases between. The CDR3 length is 12 residues. The CDR3 loop is CASSIPGRAQHF. CDR3 nucleotide sequence: TGTGCCAGTAGTATACCAGGGCGAGCCCAGCATTTT.

The chain has TRBV9 and TRBJ2-3, with a possible D match to TRBD2 (6 bases). There are 14 residues in the CDR3. Germline CDR1 reads SGDLS; CDR2 reads YYNGEE. Trimming removed 3 bases from V and 4 bases from J, with 12 bases in between. The DNA of the CDR3 is TGTGCCAGCAGCGATTCACGCGGGGCAGATACGCAGTATTTT. Amino acid sequence: CASSDSRGADTQYF. Full variable domain (outside the CDR3, taken from reference TRBV9 and TRBJ2-3): DSGVTQTPKHLITATGQRVTLRCSPRSGDLSVYWYQQSLDQGLQFLIQYYNGEERAKGNILERFSAQQFPDLHSELNLSSLELGDSALYFCASSDSRGADTQYFGPGTRLTVL.

The chain is built from TRBV28 and TRBJ2-7; possibly TRBD1 for D (6 bases). V lost 4 bases to trimming and J lost 6 bases, with 19 bases between them. CDR1 and CDR2 from the germline V gene are MDHEN and SYDVKM. This CDR3 region has 15 residues. Here the CDR3 reads CASSSYRDLSPEQYF. The DNA of the CDR3 is TGTGCCAGCAGTTCATACAGGGATTTGTCCCCCGAGCAGTACTTC.

V gene TRBV5-4 combines with J gene TRBJ2-3, with 10 bases that match TRBD2. The V gene end was trimmed by 5 bases and the J gene end by 4 bases; junction bases not matched to a gene: 16. CDR1 SGHNT and CDR2 YYREEE come from the germline V gene (reference sequence). The CDR3 is made up of 18 amino acids. CDR3 sequence reads: CASRGGIGTSGVADTQYF. The CDR3, as DNA: TGTGCCAGCAGGGGGGGGATTGGAACTAGCGGGGTTGCAGATACGCAGTATTTT.

The chain couples TRBV7-9 to TRBJ1-1, with TRBD1 as a possible D gene (6 bases). V was pared by 3 bases and J by 0 bases, with 14 bases between. The CDR3 spans 16 residues. Germline assignment: CDR1 SEHNR and CDR2 FQNEAQ (reference sequence). The CDR3 DNA follows: TGTGCCAGCAGCTTCTCCGGGGGGCCGATGAACACTGAAGCTTTCTTT. Protein: CASSFSGGPMNTEAFF.

V and J are TRBV2 and TRBJ1-5; perhaps TRBD1 as D (5 bases). The CDR3 loop spans 13 amino acids. V was clipped by 7 bases and J by 1 base, with 8 bases between them. Per the germline V gene, CDR1 is SNHLY and CDR2 is FYNNEI. The CDR3 DNA sequence: TGTGCCAGCACCGCAGGGAGCAATCAGCCCCAGCATTTT. This encodes CASTAGSNQPQHF.

Note on this clone: This sample includes further DNA sequences coding for the same CDR3. The rearrangement links TRBV6-1 to TRBJ1-2; D gene uncertain. V shed 2 bases and J shed 4 bases, with 8 bases lying between them. This CDR3 is built from 13 residues. CDR1 is MNHNS and CDR2 is SASEGT in the germline V gene. The CDR3 nucleotides are TGTGCCAGCAGTGAAACAGTTATCTATGGCTACACCTTC. As protein: CASSETVIYGYTF.

In regard to this clone: Because the CDR3 is missing its conserved closing phenylalanine or tryptophan, this is likely a read error. The chain joins TRBV9 to TRBJ2-3, with 8 bases matching TRBD2. Losses at the gene ends were 0 bases for V and 1 base for J; bases not matched to a gene: 4. Germline lookup yields CDR1 SGDLS and CDR2 YYNGEE. CDR3 size: 16 residues. CDR3 in DNA: TGTGCCAGCAGCGTAGCTCTGCGGGAGGGCACAGATACGCAGTATTGT. Translated, it gives CASSVALREGTDTQYC.

The CDR3 here is CASSEDEDRVSPLHF. DNA for the CDR3: TGTGCCAGCAGTGAAGATGAGGACAGGGTTTCACCCCTCCACTTT. The chain is built from TRBV6-1 and TRBJ1-6; TRBD1 matches 8 bases. Germline CDR1 reads MNHNS; CDR2 reads SASEGT. This CDR3 has 15 residues. Germline trimming cut 1 base from V and 9 bases from J; bases unmatched to any gene: 5.